The rows below give T cell receptor beta chains drawn from one sample of a study of human T cells and chemical hapten exposure. TCRdb independently ran MiXCR on the RACE reads; one entry per CDR3 protein. The table has around 160,000 distinct CDR3 sequences, about 14% seen once. Sequenced here: whole blood, sampled in connection with sensitization to the hapten diphenylcyclopropenone (DPC). These receptors originate from a woman in her twenties or thirties with alopecia areata. Some clones in this sample may be carry-over from other donors' samples. CDR3s include the opening cysteine and the closing phenylalanine or tryptophan. Fields, in order: J gene, V gene, clone size, D gene, CDR3 protein, CDR3 DNA. A D gene is named only where the DNA matches it firmly. The listing skips clone size in some rows; elsewhere it reads once, few, many or a size class.

TRBJ2-1	TRBV9	few	-	CASSRNPDNEQFF	TGTGCCAGCAGTCGCAACCCGGACAATGAGCAGTTCTTC
TRBJ1-2	TRBV19	few	TRBD1	CASTGTADANYGYTF	TGTGCCAGTACCGGGACAGCTGACGCAAACTATGGCTACACCTTC
TRBJ1-5	TRBV12-3/TRBV12-4	-	-	CASSFYGQPQHF	TGTGCCAGCAGTTTTTACGGTCAGCCCCAGCATTTT
TRBJ1-6	TRBV12-3/TRBV12-4	few	-	CASSTTGNSPLHF	TGTGCCAGCAGTACCACAGGGAATTCACCCCTCCACTTT
TRBJ1-5	TRBV18	few	TRBD1	CASSPVGQGNQPQHF	TGTGCCAGCTCACCGGTGGGACAGGGTAATCAGCCCCAGCATTTT
TRBJ2-3	TRBV18	-	TRBD1	CASSPTQGAGNTQYF	TGTGCCAGCTCACCAACGCAGGGGGCTGGTAATACGCAGTATTTT
TRBJ2-1	TRBV7-3	-	-	CASSLMDGEGHEQFF	TGTGCCAGCAGCTTAATGGACGGAGAGGGGCATGAGCAGTTCTTC
TRBJ2-5	TRBV28	-	TRBD2	CASSRGTSGLETQYF	TGTGCCAGCAGCCGTGGGACTAGCGGGTTAGAGACCCAGTACTTC
TRBJ1-4	TRBV11-3	-	-	CASSLGGVARVEKLFF	TGTGCCAGCAGCCTAGGCGGGGTGGCACGCGTTGAAAAACTGTTTTTT
TRBJ2-7	TRBV3-1	few	-	CASSQDQGRRDYEQYF	TGTGCCAGCAGCCAAGATCAGGGCAGGAGAGACTACGAGCAGTACTTC
TRBJ2-7	TRBV6-1	few	TRBD1	CASRPGTGGKDEQYF	TGTGCCAGCAGACCCGGGACAGGGGGAAAGGACGAGCAGTACTTC
TRBJ2-7	TRBV7-7	many	-	CASSPVDPSNYEQYF	TGTGCTAGCAGCCCCGTGGACCCATCGAACTACGAGCAGTACTTC
TRBJ2-7	TRBV9	-	-	CASSAQGRGEQYF	TGTGCCAGCAGCGCTCAGGGGCGAGGCGAGCAGTACTTC
TRBJ2-3	TRBV19	few	TRBD1	CAAGQGTDTQYF	TGTGCCGCGGGACAGGGGACAGATACGCAGTATTTT
TRBJ1-5	TRBV27	-	TRBD1	CASSPGQGRNQPQHF	TGTGCCAGCAGTCCCGGACAGGGACGCAATCAGCCCCAGCATTTT
TRBJ2-7	TRBV4-3	few	TRBD1	CASSQAPGQGYEQYF	TGCGCCAGCAGCCAAGCACCCGGACAGGGTTACGAGCAGTACTTC
TRBJ1-2	TRBV9	few	-	CASSVDGAYGYTF	TGTGCCAGCAGCGTGGATGGAGCGTATGGCTACACCTTC
TRBJ1-3	TRBV18	many	-	CASTRAETGNTIYF	TGTGCCAGCACCCGGGCAGAAACTGGAAACACCATATATTTT
TRBJ2-3	TRBV6-1	few	TRBD2	CASSQLALGTDTQYF	TGTGCCAGCAGTCAACTAGCGCTGGGCACAGATACGCAGTATTTT
TRBJ1-4	TRBV24-1	few	-	CATSDLEQGVEKLFF	TGTGCCACCAGTGATTTGGAGCAGGGCGTAGAAAAACTGTTTTTT